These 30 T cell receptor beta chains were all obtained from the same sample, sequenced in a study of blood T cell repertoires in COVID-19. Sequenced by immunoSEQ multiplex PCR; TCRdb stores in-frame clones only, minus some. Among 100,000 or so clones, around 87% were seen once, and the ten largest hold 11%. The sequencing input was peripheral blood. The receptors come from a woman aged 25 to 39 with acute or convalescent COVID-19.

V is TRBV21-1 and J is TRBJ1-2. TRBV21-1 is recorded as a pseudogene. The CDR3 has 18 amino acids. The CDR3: CASSSRGRETASFYGYTF. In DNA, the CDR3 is TGTGCCAGCAGCTCTCGCGGCCGGGAGACAGCGAGCTTCTATGGCTACACCTTC.

CDR3 sequence (DNA): TGTGCCAGCACCCTGGGACAGGGTGATGGCTACACCTTC. Translated: CASTLGQGDGYTF. The chain uses TRBV6-5 and TRBJ1-2; 9 nucleotides agree with TRBD1. Trimming cost V 7 bases and J 6 bases; bases outside gene matches: 6. Germline lookup yields CDR1 MNHEY and CDR2 SVGAGI. The CDR3 is made up of 13 amino acids.

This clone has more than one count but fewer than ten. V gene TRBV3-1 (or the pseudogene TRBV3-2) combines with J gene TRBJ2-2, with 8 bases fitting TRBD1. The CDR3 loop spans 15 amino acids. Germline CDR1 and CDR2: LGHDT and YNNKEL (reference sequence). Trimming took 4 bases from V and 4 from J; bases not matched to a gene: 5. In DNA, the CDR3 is TGTGCCAGCAGCCCCAGGGGGCCAGGCACCGGGGAGCTGTTTTTT. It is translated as CASSPRGPGTGELFF.

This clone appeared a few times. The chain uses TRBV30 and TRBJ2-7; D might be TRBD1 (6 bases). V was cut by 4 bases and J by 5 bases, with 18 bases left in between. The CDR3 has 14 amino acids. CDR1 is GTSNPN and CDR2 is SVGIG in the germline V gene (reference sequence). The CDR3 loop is CAWKADQGPHEQYF. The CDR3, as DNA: TGTGCCTGGAAGGCAGACCAGGGGCCTCACGAGCAGTACTTC.

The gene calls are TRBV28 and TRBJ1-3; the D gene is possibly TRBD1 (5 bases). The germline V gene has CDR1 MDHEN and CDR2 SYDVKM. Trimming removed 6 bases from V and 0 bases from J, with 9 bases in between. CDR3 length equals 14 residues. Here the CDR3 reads CASRGGNSGNTIYF. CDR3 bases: TGTGCCAGCAGGGGGGGTAACTCTGGAAACACCATATATTTT.

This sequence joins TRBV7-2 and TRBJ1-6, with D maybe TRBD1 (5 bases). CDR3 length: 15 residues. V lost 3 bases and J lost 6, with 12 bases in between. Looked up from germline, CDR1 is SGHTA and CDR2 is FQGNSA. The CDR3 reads CASSLQTGGNSPLHF. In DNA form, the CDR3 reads TGTGCCAGCAGCTTGCAAACGGGGGGTAATTCACCCCTCCACTTT.

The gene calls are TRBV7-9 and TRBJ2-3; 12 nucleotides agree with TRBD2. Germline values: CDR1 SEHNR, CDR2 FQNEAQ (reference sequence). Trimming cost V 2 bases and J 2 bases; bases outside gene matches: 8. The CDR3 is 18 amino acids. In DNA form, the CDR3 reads TGTGCCAGCAGCTTAACGGCTCTAGCGGGGGGGCCCACAGATACGCAGTATTTT. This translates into CASSLTALAGGPTDTQYF.

The CDR3 protein is CAWTDSGVLHPSPLHF. CDR3 DNA sequence: TGTGCCTGGACTGACAGTGGGGTCCTTCATCCATCACCCCTCCACTTT. The chain joins TRBV30 to TRBJ1-6; perhaps TRBD1 as D (5 bases). V shed 4 bases and J shed 10 bases, with 23 bases lying between them. Germline V lookup: CDR1 GTSNPN, CDR2 SVGIG (reference sequence). The CDR3 is 16 amino acids.

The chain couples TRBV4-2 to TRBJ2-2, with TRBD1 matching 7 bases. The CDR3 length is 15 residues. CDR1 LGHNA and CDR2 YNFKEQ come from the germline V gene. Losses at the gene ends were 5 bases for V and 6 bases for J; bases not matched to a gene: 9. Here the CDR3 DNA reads TGTGCCAGCAGCGATACGACAGGGTTGGCCGGGGAGCTGTTTTTT. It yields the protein CASSDTTGLAGELFF.

The CDR3 spells CASKPQADTQYF. The CDR3 nucleotides read TGTGCCAGCAAACCACAGGCTGATACGCAGTATTTT. The rearrangement links TRBV6-5 to TRBJ2-3, with a weak D call TRBD1 (5 bases). Trimming removed 7 bases at V and 6 bases at J, with 11 bases between. This CDR3 comprises 12 residues. Germline assignment: CDR1 MNHEY and CDR2 SVGAGI.

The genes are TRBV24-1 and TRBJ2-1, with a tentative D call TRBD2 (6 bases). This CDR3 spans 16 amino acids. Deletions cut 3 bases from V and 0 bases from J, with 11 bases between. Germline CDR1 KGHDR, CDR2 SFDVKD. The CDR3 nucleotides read TGTGCCACCAGTGATCATAGCGGCAGCTCCTACAATGAGCAGTTCTTC. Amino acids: CATSDHSGSSYNEQFF.

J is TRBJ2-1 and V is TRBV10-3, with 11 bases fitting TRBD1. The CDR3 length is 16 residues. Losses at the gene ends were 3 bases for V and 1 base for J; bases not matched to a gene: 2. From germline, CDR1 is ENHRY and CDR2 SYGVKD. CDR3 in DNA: TGTGCCATCAGTGATGGACAGGGGGCATCCTACAATGAGCAGTTCTTC. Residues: CAISDGQGASYNEQFF.

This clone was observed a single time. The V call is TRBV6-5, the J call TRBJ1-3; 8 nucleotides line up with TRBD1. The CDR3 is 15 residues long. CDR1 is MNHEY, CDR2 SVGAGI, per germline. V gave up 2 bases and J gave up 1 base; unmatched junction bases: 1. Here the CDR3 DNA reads TGTGCCAGCAGTTACACAGGGGGATCTGGAAACACCATATATTTT. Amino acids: CASSYTGGSGNTIYF.

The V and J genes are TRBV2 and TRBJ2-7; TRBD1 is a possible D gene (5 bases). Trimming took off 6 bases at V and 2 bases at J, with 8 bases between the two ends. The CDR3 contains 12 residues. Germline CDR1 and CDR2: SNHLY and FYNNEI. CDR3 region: CASRQGTYEQYF. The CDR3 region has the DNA TGTGCCAGCAGGCAGGGAACCTACGAGCAGTACTTC.

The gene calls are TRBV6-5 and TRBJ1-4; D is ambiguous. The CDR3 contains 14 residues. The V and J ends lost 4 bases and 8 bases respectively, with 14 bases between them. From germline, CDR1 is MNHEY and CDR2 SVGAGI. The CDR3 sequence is CASSLRWEVEKLFF. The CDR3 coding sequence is TGTGCCAGCAGTTTGAGGTGGGAGGTCGAAAAACTGTTTTTT.

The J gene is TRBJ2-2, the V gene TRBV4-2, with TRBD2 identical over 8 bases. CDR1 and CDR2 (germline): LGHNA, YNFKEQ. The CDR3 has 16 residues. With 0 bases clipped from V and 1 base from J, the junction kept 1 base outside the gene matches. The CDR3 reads CASSQDLAGNTGELFF. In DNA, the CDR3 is TGTGCCAGCAGCCAAGATCTAGCGGGGAACACCGGGGAGCTGTTTTTT.

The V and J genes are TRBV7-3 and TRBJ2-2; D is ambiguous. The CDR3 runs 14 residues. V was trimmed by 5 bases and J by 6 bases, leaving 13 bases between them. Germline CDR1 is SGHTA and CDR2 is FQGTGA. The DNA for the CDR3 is TGTGCCAGCAGCGCGCCAGGTTTTCCCGGGGAGCTGTTTTTT. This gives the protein CASSAPGFPGELFF.

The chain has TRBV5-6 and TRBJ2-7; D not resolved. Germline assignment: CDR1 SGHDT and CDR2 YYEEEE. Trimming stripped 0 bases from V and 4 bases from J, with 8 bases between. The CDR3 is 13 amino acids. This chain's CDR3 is CASSLGQDYEQYF. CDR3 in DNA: TGTGCCAGCAGCTTGGGGCAGGATTACGAGCAGTACTTC.

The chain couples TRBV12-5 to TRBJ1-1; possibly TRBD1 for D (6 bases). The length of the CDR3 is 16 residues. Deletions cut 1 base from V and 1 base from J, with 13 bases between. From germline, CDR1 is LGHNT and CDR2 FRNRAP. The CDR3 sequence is CASGLGPQGANTEAFF. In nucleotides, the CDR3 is TGTGCTAGTGGTTTGGGACCACAGGGAGCGAACACTGAAGCTTTCTTT.

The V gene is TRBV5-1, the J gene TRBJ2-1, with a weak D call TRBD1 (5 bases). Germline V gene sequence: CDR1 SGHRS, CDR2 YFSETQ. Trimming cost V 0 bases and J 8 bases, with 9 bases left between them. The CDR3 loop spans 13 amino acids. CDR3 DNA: TGCGCCAGCAGCTTGGAAAGGGGATATGAGCAGTTCTTC. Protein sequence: CASSLERGYEQFF.

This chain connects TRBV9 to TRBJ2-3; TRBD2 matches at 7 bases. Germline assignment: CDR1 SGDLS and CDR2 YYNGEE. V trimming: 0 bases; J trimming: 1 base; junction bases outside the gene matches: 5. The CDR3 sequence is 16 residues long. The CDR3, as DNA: TGTGCCAGCAGCGTAGGGACTAGTGGGGGCACAGATACGCAGTATTTT. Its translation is CASSVGTSGGTDTQYF.

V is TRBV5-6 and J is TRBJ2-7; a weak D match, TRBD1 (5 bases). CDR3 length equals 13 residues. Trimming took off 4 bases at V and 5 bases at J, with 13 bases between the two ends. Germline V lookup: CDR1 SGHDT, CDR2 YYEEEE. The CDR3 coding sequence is TGTGCCAGCAGCCCGTACAGGAGCCACGAGCAGTACTTC. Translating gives CASSPYRSHEQYF.

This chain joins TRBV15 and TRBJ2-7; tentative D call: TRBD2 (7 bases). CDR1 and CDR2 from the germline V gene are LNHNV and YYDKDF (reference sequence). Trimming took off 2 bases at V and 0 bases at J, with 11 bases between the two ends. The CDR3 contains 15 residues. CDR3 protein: CATSRKGGNSYEQYF. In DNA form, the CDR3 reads TGTGCCACCAGCAGAAAGGGGGGGAACTCCTACGAGCAGTACTTC.

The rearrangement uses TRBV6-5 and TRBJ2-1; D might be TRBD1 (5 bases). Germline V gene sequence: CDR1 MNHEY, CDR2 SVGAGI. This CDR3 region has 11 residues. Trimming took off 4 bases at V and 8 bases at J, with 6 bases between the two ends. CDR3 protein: CASSSRDEQFF. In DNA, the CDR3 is TGTGCCAGCAGTTCCAGGGATGAGCAGTTCTTC.

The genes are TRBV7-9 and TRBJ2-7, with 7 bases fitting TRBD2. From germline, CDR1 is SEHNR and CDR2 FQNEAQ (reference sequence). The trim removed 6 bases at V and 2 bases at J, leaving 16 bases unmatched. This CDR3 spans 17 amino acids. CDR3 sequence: CASSSTGGVLAAYEQYF. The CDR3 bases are TGTGCCAGCAGTTCCACGGGGGGAGTCTTAGCCGCCTACGAGCAGTACTTC.

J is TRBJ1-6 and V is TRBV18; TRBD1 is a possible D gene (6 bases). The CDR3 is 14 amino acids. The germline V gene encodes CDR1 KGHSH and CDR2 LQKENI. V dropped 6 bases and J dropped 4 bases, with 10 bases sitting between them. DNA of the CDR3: TGTGCCAGCTCCGGGACACAATATAATTCACCCCTCCACTTT. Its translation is CASSGTQYNSPLHF.

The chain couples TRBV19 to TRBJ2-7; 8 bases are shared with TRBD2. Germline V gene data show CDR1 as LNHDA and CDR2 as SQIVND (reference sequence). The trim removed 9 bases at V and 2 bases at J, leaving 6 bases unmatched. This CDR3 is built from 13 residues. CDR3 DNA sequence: TGTGCCAGCGGGGGCGGGAGGACCTACGAGCAGTACTTC. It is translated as CASGGGRTYEQYF. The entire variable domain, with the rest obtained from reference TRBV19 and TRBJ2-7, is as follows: DGGITQSPKYLFRKEGQNVTLSCEQNLNHDAMYWYRQDPGQGLRLIYYSQIVNDFQKGDIAEGYSVSREKKESFPLTVTSAQKNPTAFYLCASGGGRTYEQYFGPGTRLTVT.

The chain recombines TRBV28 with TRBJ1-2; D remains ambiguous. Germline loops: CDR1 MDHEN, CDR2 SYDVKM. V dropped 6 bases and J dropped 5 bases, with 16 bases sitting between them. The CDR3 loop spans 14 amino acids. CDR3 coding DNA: TGTGCCAGCAGCCAATCAGTCCTCGTATATGGCTACACCTTC. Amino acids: CASSQSVLVYGYTF.

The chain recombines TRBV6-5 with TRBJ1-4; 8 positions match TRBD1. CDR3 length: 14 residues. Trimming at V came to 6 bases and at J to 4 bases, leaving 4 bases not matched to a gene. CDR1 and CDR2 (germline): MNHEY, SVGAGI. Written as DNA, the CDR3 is TGTGCCAGCAGACGAACAGGGGGTAATGAAAAACTGTTTTTT. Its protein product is CASRRTGGNEKLFF.

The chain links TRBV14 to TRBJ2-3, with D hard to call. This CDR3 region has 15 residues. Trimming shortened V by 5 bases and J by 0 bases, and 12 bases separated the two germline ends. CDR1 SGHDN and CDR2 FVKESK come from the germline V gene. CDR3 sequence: CASSYDTFSTDTQYF. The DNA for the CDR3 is TGTGCCAGCAGCTACGACACCTTTAGCACAGATACGCAGTATTTT.